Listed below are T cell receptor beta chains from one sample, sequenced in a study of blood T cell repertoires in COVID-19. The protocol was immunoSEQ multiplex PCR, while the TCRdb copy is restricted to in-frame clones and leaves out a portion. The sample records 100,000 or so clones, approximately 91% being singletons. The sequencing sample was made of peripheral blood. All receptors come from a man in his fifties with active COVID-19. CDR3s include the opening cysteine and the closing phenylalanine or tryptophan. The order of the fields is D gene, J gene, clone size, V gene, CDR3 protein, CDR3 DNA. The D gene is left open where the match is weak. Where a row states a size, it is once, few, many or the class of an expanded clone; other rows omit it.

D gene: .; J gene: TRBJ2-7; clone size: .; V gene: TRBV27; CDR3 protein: CASSLCWRGRAYEQYF; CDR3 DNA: TGTGCCAGCAGTTTATGTTGGCGGGGAAGAGCCTACGAGCAGTACTTC
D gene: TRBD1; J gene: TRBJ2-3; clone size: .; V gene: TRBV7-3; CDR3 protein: CASSRTGGKDTQYF; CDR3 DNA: TGTGCCAGCAGCCGAACAGGGGGCAAGGATACGCAGTATTTT
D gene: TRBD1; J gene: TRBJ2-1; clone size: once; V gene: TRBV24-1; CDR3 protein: CATSGTGGSYNEQFF; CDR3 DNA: TGTGCCACCTCCGGGACAGGGGGCTCCTACAATGAGCAGTTCTTC
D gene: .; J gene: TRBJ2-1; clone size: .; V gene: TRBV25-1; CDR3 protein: CAVRRDSGYNEQFF; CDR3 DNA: TGTGCCGTTCGAAGGGACTCTGGATACAATGAGCAGTTCTTC
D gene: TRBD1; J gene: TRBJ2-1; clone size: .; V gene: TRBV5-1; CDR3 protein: CASSLATGAQFNEQFF; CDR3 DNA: TGCGCCAGCAGCTTGGCGACAGGGGCGCAGTTCAATGAGCAGTTCTTC
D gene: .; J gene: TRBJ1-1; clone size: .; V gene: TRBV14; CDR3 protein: CASSLMSAEAFF; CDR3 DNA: TGTGCCAGCAGCCTTATGTCAGCTGAAGCTTTCTTT
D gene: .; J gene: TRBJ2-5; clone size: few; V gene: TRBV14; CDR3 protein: CASSQNSQETQYF; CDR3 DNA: TGTGCCAGCAGCCAAAACAGCCAAGAGACCCAGTACTTC
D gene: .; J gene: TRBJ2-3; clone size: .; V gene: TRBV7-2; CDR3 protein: CASRYTGRTDTQYF; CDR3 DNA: TGTGCCAGCAGGTACACAGGGCGCACAGATACGCAGTATTTT
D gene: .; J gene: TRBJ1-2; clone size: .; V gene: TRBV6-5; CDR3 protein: CASSYFRRAGYTF; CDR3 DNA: TGTGCCAGCAGTTACTTTCGCAGGGCCGGCTACACCTTC
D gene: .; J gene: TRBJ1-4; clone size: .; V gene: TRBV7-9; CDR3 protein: CASSLMGIPRGADEKLFF; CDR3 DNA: TGTGCCAGCAGCTTAATGGGGATACCAAGGGGCGCGGATGAAAAACTGTTTTTT
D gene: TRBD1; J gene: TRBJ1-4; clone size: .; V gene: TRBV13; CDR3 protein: CASSRGTGPLQKLFF; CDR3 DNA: TGTGCCAGCAGCCGGGGGACAGGACCGCTTCAAAAACTGTTTTTT
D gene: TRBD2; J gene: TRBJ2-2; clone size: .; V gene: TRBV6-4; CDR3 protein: CASSVLAGTGELFF; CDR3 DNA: TGTGCCAGCAGTGTTCTAGCGGGAACCGGGGAGCTGTTTTTT
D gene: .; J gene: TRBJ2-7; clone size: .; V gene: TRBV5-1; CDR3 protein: CASSAVADSYEQYF; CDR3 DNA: TGCGCCAGCAGCGCTGTGGCAGATTCCTACGAGCAGTACTTC
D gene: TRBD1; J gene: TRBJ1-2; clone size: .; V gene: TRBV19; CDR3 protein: CASSLSIRGTVANYGYTF; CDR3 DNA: TGTGCCAGTAGTCTTAGTATTAGAGGGACAGTTGCTAACTATGGCTACACCTTC
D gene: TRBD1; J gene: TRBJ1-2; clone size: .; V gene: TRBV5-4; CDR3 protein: CASSVTGGAGGYTF; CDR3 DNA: TGTGCCAGCAGCGTGACAGGGGGCGCGGGCGGCTACACCTTC
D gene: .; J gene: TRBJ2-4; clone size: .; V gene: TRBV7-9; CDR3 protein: CASSLDSRVIQYF; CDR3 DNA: TGTGCCAGCAGCTTAGATTCGAGGGTCATTCAGTACTTC
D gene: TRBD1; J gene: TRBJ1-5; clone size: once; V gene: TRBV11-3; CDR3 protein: CASSLELWWFRGQVEEDQPQHF; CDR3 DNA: TGTGCCAGCAGCTTAGAACTCTGGTGGTTCAGGGGACAGGTTGAGGAGGATCAGCCCCAGCATTTT
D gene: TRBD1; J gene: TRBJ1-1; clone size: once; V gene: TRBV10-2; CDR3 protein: CATRINRGVNTEAFF; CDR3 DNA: TGCGCCACCCGCATCAACAGGGGAGTGAACACTGAAGCTTTCTTT
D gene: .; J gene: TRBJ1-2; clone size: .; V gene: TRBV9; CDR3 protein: CASSVEGGTGYTF; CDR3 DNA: TGTGCCAGCAGCGTAGAGGGAGGGACTGGCTACACCTTC
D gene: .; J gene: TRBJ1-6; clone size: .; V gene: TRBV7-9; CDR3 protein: CASSQRGTQNSPLHF; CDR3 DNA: TGTGCCAGCAGCCAAAGAGGGACACAAAATTCACCCCTCCACTTT
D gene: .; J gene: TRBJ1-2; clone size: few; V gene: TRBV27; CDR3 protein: CASSLSARAYYGYTF; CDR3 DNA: TGTGCCAGCAGTTTAAGTGCCAGGGCTTACTATGGCTACACCTTC
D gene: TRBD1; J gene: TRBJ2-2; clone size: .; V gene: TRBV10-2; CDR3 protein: CASTPEGTGGTGELFF; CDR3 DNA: TGCGCCAGCACCCCAGAGGGGACAGGGGGCACCGGGGAGCTGTTTTTT
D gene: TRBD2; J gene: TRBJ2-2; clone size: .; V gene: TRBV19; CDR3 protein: CASSLLAGGAGELFF; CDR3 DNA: TGTGCCAGTAGTTTACTAGCGGGAGGGGCGGGGGAGCTGTTTTTT
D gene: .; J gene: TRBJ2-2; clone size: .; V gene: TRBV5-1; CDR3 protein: CASSLEWGSYTGELFF; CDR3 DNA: TGCGCCAGCAGCTTGGAGTGGGGCAGCTACACCGGGGAGCTGTTTTTT
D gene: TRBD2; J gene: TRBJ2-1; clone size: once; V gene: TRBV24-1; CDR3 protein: CATMNAGTSGYNEQFF; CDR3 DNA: TGTGCCACCATGAACGCCGGGACTAGCGGTTACAATGAGCAGTTCTTC
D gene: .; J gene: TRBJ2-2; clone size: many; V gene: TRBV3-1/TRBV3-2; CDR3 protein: CASSQVRGGELFF; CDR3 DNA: TGTGCCAGCAGCCAAGTACGGGGCGGGGAGCTGTTTTTT
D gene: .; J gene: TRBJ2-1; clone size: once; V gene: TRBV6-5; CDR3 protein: CASSYRLAPRNEQFF; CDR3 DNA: TGTGCCAGCAGTTACCGCCTAGCGCCCAGGAATGAGCAGTTCTTC
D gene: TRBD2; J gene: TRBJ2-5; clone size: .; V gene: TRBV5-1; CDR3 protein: CASSLVGGRAGETQYF; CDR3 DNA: TGCGCCAGCAGCTTGGTCGGCGGGAGGGCCGGGGAGACCCAGTACTTC
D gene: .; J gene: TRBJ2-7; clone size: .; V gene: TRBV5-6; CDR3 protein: CASSLGSGLGEQYF; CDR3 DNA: TGTGCCAGCAGCTTGGGATCTGGGCTCGGCGAGCAGTACTTC
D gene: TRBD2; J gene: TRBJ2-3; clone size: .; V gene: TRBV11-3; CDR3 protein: CASSLVGGSSDTQYF; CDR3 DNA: TGTGCCAGCAGCTTAGTGGGCGGGAGTTCGGATACGCAGTATTTT
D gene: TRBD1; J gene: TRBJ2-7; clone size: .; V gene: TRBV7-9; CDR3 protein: CASSLRGTGRGVSEQYF; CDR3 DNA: TGTGCCAGCAGCTTACGCGGGACAGGTCGCGGTGTCTCCGAGCAGTACTTC
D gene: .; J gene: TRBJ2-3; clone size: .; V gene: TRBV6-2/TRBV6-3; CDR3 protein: CASSYAKETQYF; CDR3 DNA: TGTGCCAGCAGTTACGCTAAAGAGACGCAGTATTTT
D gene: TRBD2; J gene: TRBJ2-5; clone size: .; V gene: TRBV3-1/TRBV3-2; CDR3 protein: CASSQGASGGAETQYF; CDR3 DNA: TGTGCCAGCAGCCAAGGGGCTAGCGGGGGGGCTGAGACCCAGTACTTC
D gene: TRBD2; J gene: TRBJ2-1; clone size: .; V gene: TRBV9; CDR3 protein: CASSVAASGRGSYNEQFF; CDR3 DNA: TGTGCCAGCAGCGTAGCGGCTAGCGGGAGGGGCTCCTACAATGAGCAGTTCTTC
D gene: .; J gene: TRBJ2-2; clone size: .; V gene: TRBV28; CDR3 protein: CASSLPGTLSGELFF; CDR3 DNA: TGTGCCAGCAGTTTACCCGGGACTTTGTCCGGGGAGCTGTTTTTT
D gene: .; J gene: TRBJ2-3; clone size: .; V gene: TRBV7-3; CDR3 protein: CASSLIREDTQYF; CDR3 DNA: TGTGCCAGCAGCTTAATTCGGGAGGATACGCAGTATTTT
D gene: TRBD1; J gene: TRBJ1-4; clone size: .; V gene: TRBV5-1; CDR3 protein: CASSSTGTGGKKLFF; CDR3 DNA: TGCGCCAGCAGCTCGACCGGGACAGGGGGCAAAAAACTGTTTTTT
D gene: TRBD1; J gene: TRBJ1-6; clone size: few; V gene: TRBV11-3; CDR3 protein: CASSLTGTNSPLHF; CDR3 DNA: TGTGCCAGCAGCCTGACAGGGACGAATTCACCCCTCCACTTT
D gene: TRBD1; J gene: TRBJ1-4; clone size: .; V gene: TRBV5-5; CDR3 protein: CASSGWVDRGSEKLFF; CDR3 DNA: TGTGCCAGCAGCGGATGGGTGGACAGGGGTTCTGAAAAACTGTTTTTT
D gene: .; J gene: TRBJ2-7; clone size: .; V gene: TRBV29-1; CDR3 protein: CSVGGVTGFGDEQYF; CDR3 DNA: TGCAGCGTTGGAGGGGTAACAGGGTTCGGGGACGAGCAGTACTTC
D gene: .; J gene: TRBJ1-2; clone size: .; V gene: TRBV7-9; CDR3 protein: CASSSRVEGVYGYTF; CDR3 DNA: TGTGCCAGCAGCTCAAGGGTTGAGGGCGTCTATGGCTACACCTTC
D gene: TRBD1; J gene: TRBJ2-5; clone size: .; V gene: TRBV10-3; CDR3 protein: CAISEGGEVETQYF; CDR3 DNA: TGTGCCATCAGCGAAGGGGGCGAGGTGGAGACCCAGTACTTC
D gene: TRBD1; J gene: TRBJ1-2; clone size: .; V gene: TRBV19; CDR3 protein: CASSTPDRVDRYGYTF; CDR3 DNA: TGTGCCAGTAGTACTCCGGACAGGGTGGATAGGTATGGCTACACCTTC
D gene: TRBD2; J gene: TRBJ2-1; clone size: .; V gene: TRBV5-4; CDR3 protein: CASSLASGSGGYNEQFF; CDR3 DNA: TGTGCCAGCAGCTTGGCCAGCGGGAGTGGGGGCTACAATGAGCAGTTCTTC
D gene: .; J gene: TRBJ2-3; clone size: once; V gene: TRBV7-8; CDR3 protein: CASSLVSGTDTQYF; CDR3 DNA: TGTGCCAGCAGCTTAGTGTCAGGCACAGATACGCAGTATTTT
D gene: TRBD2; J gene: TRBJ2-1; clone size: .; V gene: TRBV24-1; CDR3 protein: CATSESLAGEYNEQFF; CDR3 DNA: TGTGCCACCAGTGAGTCACTAGCGGGAGAGTACAATGAGCAGTTCTTC
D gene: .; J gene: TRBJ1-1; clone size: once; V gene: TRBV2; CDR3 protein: CASSEEQTMNTEAFF; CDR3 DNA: TGTGCCAGCAGTGAGGAACAGACCATGAACACTGAAGCTTTCTTT
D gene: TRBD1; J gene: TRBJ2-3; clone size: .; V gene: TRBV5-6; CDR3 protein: CASSLTGSDTQYF; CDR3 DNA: TGTGCCAGCAGCCTGACAGGGTCAGATACGCAGTATTTT
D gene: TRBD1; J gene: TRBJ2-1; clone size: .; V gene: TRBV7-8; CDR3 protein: CASSFGTGGAYNEQFF; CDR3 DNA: TGTGCCAGCAGCTTCGGGACAGGAGGTGCCTACAATGAGCAGTTCTTC
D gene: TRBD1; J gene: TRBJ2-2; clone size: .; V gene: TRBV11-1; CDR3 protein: CASSPGQGHDGELFF; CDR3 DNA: TGTGCCAGCAGCCCGGGACAGGGGCATGACGGGGAGCTGTTTTTT
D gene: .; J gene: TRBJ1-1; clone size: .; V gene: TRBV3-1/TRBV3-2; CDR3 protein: CASSQANIVNTEAFF; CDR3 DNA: TGTGCCAGCAGCCAAGCAAACATTGTTAACACTGAAGCTTTCTTT
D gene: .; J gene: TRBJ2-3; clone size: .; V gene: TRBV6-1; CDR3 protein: CASSGGIIQDLTDTQYF; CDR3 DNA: TGTGCCAGCAGTGGAGGCATTATACAGGATTTAACAGATACGCAGTATTTT